These T cell receptor beta chains were read from a single sample in a study of cytomegalovirus exposure and HLA in healthy donors. TCRdb keeps only in-frame clones here, not all; method: immunoSEQ multiplex PCR. This table has fewer than 400,000 clones, about nine tenths appearing once. Sequencing was done on a sample of PBMCs. These receptors came from a young woman in good health and CMV-seronegative. Each CDR3 is given without its conserved first and last residue. Each record gives: V gene, J gene, CDR3 protein.

V: TRBV15; J: TRBJ1-2; CDR3: ATSGGGYGYT
V: TRBV28; J: TRBJ1-2; CDR3: ASSSGQGIGYGYT
V: TRBV29-1; J: TRBJ2-5; CDR3: SVEGRARKETQY
V: TRBV19; J: TRBJ1-5; CDR3: AISTGTGLDQPQH
V: TRBV18; J: TRBJ1-4; CDR3: ASSLSGTPNEKLF
V: TRBV28; J: TRBJ2-1; CDR3: ASSLEDSSSQF
V: TRBV27; J: TRBJ1-2; CDR3: ASSPLGPYGYT
V: TRBV27; J: TRBJ1-2; CDR3: ASSLRNPGYGYT
V: TRBV4-3; J: TRBJ2-7; CDR3: ASSQDHGGIGEQY
V: TRBV14; J: TRBJ1-2; CDR3: ASSRISQGRYGYT